This T cell receptor (beta chain) stems from a study of cytotoxic CD8 clonotypes in ibrutinib-treated CLL. Study in general: Productive templates per sample averaged approximately 240,000; productive rearrangements, 94,082.

Investigators sought sequencing depths of between 1 in 200,000 and 1 in 1 million T cells. Profiled with immunoSEQ multiplex PCR; TCRdb holds only in-frame clones, not every one. The sample carries 200,000 to 250,000 clones, roughly 70% recorded once. Losses at the gene ends were 1 base for V and 0 bases for J; bases not matched to a gene: 10. This CDR3 is built from 19 residues. The germline gives CDR1 SGHAT, CDR2 FQNNGV. Study-level findings and limits: At baseline, clonality was higher than in age-matched healthy donors and correlated with CD8+ counts. Before falling back toward baseline at progression, clonality had risen at the time of ibrutinib response.

As for this clone: Antigen unknown.

This chain joins TRBV11-2 and TRBJ2-4; 9 positions match TRBD2. This clonotype was obtained from a human donor with chronic lymphocytic leukemia. The specimen was PBMCs, collected after 24 months of ibrutinib treatment. CDR3 sequence: CASSLVTSGRNLAKNIQYF. CDR3 coding DNA: TGTGCCAGCAGCTTAGTTACTAGCGGGCGGAACCTAGCCAAAAACATTCAGTACTTC.